These 22 T cell receptor beta chains were sequenced from one sample in a study of cytomegalovirus exposure and HLA in healthy donors (dated by TCRdb to about 2017). The library was made by the immunoSEQ multiplex PCR assay. For the multiplex PCR, a mixture combining 60 forward primers for TCR Vbeta segments and 13 reverse primers for TCR Jbeta segments was used. TCRdb limited this immuneACCESS table to in-frame rearrangements with V and J called. A share of clones is missing; checked studies link under half to unresolved V genes, and the rest is unexplained. In this sample the table shows about 130,000 clones, around 9% of which occur a single time. In total, the top ten clones hold around 5.5% of the sample. Sequencing was carried out using PBMCs. These receptors originate from a middle-aged man in good health and CMV-seronegative.

Points on this clone: The sample carries other DNA sequences with the same CDR3. V usage is TRBV27 and J usage is TRBJ1-5; tentatively, D is TRBD1 (5 bases). There are 13 residues in the CDR3. The ends were cut back, 9 bases at V and 2 bases at J, with 11 bases in the middle. Germline V gives CDR1 MNHEY, CDR2 SMNVEV (reference sequence). The CDR3 region is CASRGGGNQPQHF. CDR3 sequence (DNA): TGTGCCAGTCGGGGCGGGGGCAATCAGCCCCAGCATTTT.

The sample holds a few counts of this clone. The chain couples TRBV7-6 to TRBJ2-1; 10 positions match TRBD2. The CDR3 runs to 17 residues. The germline gives CDR1 SGHVS, CDR2 FNYEAQ. The trim removed 5 bases at V and 0 bases at J, leaving 7 bases unmatched. The CDR3 here is CASSRASGGPSYNEQFF. The CDR3 DNA reads as TGTGCCAGCAGCCGAGCTAGCGGGGGCCCCTCCTACAATGAGCAGTTCTTC.

The chain has TRBV5-4 and TRBJ2-1; 7 positions match TRBD1. This CDR3 has 15 amino acids. V gave up 0 bases and J gave up 8 bases; unmatched junction bases: 8. Germline loops: CDR1 SGHNT, CDR2 YYREEE (reference sequence). The CDR3 nucleotides read TGTGCCAGCAGCTTGGAGGGGGACAGATACGATGAGCAGTTCTTC. Its protein product is CASSLEGDRYDEQFF.

This clone was seen a handful of times. The chain uses TRBV30 and TRBJ2-2; TRBD1 might be the D (6 bases). The germline V gene has CDR1 GTSNPN and CDR2 SVGIG (reference sequence). CDR3 length: 15 residues. Trimming left V 4 bases short and J 3 bases short, with 15 bases between. DNA for the CDR3: TGTGCCTGGAACCCACAGGGACATTACACCGGGGAGCTGTTTTTT. Amino acid sequence: CAWNPQGHYTGELFF.

V and J are TRBV5-4 and TRBJ2-5, with D perhaps matching TRBD2 (5 bases). The CDR3 runs to 15 residues. The germline V and J ends were trimmed by 0 bases and 1 base, with 10 bases remaining between them. Germline V gene sequence: CDR1 SGHNT, CDR2 YYREEE (reference sequence). The CDR3 nucleotides are TGTGCCAGCAGCTTGGACCCCCGGGGCCAAGAGACCCAGTACTTC. Translated, it gives CASSLDPRGQETQYF.

The chain joins TRBV5-6 to TRBJ2-3, with TRBD1 matching 8 bases. J was trimmed by 4 bases and V by 2 bases; bases with no gene match: 6. Germline CDR1 and CDR2: SGHDT and YYEEEE. The CDR3 is made up of 15 amino acids. The CDR3 sequence is CASSLPGQGPDTQYF. The CDR3 DNA sequence: TGTGCCAGCAGCTTACCTGGACAGGGCCCAGATACGCAGTATTTT.

This clone was seen more than once but under ten times. The chain is built from TRBV19 and TRBJ2-7, with a tentative D call TRBD2 (6 bases). Germline values: CDR1 LNHDA, CDR2 SQIVND (reference sequence). This CDR3 contains 15 residues. Trimming stripped 4 bases from V and 7 bases from J, with 20 bases between. CDR3 region: CASSTSGTGVGEQYF. CDR3 DNA: TGTGCCAGTAGTACTTCCGGGACTGGGGTTGGAGAGCAGTACTTC. Full variable domain (missing parts from reference TRBV19 and TRBJ2-7): DGGITQSPKYLFRKEGQNVTLSCEQNLNHDAMYWYRQDPGQGLRLIYYSQIVNDFQKGDIAEGYSVSREKKESFPLTVTSAQKNPTAFYLCASSTSGTGVGEQYFGPGTRLTVT.

This chain joins TRBV19 and TRBJ1-4, with D possibly TRBD1 on 5 matching bases. The ends were cut back, 5 bases at V and 5 bases at J, with 15 bases in the middle. This CDR3 comprises 15 residues. Per germline, CDR1 LNHDA and CDR2 SQIVND (reference sequence). The CDR3 DNA follows: TGTGCCAGTAGTCCTCGGACAAGTGGGAATGAAAAACTGTTTTTT. Translating gives CASSPRTSGNEKLFF.

This clone occurred a few times. This chain uses TRBV7-9 with TRBJ1-4; TRBD1 is a possible D gene (6 bases). The CDR3 totals 15 residues. The germline gives CDR1 SEHNR, CDR2 FQNEAQ (reference sequence). V dropped 1 base and J dropped 5 bases, with 11 bases sitting between them. CDR3 sequence (DNA): TGTGCCAGCAGCTTAGGGGGGCAAGACAATGAAAAACTGTTTTTT. Translated, it gives CASSLGGQDNEKLFF.

Only a few counts were recorded for this clone. The chain recombines TRBV30 with TRBJ1-1; 8 bases fit TRBD1. CDR1 and CDR2 (germline): GTSNPN, SVGIG (reference sequence). The V segment lost 5 bases and the J segment 4 bases; nucleotides outside the gene matches: 3. The CDR3 extends over 12 amino acids. In nucleotides, the CDR3 is TGTGCCTGGCAGGGGGCTGTCACTGAAGCTTTCTTT. This codes for CAWQGAVTEAFF. The whole variable domain, remainder taken from reference TRBV30 and TRBJ1-1, is SQTIHQWPATLVQPVGSPLSLECTVEGTSNPNLYWYRQAAGRGLQLLFYSVGIGQISSEVPQNLSASRPQDRQFILSSKKLLLSDSGFYLCAWQGAVTEAFFGQGTRLTVV.

This clone was seen a handful of times. The gene calls are TRBV10-3 and TRBJ2-2, with D possibly TRBD2 on 6 matching bases. The V and J ends lost 6 bases and 0 bases respectively, with 17 bases between them. Germline V lookup: CDR1 ENHRY, CDR2 SYGVKD. The length of the CDR3 is 17 residues. CDR3 protein: CAISTLGTAANTGELFF. Written as DNA, the CDR3 is TGTGCCATCAGCACCTTGGGGACTGCCGCGAACACCGGGGAGCTGTTTTTT.

The CDR3 DNA sequence: TGTGCCAGCAGCCAACCCGGCTTCAGCAGGGCCACTGAAGCTTTCTTT. Translating it yields CASSQPGFSRATEAFF. The rearrangement links TRBV16 to TRBJ1-1, with D possibly TRBD1 on 5 matching bases. V lost 2 bases, J lost 4 bases, and 17 bases lay in between. Germline CDR1 and CDR2: KGHSY and FQNENV. The CDR3 is 16 residues long.

The chain has TRBV4-2 and TRBJ2-3, with TRBD2 matching 10 bases. J gave up 6 bases and V 3 bases, and 12 bases lay outside the gene matches. Germline values: CDR1 LGHNA, CDR2 YNFKEQ. The length of the CDR3 is 17 residues. The CDR3 sequence is CASSQRTSGAHMDTQYF. The CDR3 DNA follows: TGTGCCAGCAGCCAGCGTACTAGCGGGGCTCACATGGATACGCAGTATTTT.

This clone was detected a few times. The chain carries TRBV4-3 and TRBJ2-3, with 7 bases fitting TRBD2. This CDR3 spans 14 amino acids. Looked up from germline, CDR1 is LGHNA and CDR2 is YSLEER. The junction had 4 bases not matched to a gene; V was cut back by 3 bases and J by 4 bases. CDR3 loop: CASSHATSADTQYF. In DNA, the CDR3 is TGCGCCAGCAGCCACGCTACTAGCGCAGATACGCAGTATTTT.

The rearrangement uses TRBV5-1 and TRBJ2-7, with D perhaps TRBD2 (5 bases). V lost 6 bases to trimming and J lost 4 bases, with 14 bases between them. Germline V gives CDR1 SGHRS, CDR2 YFSETQ. This CDR3 is 13 amino acids long. The CDR3: CASNSGGGYEQYF. CDR3 nucleotides: TGCGCCAGCAATTCAGGAGGCGGGTACGAGCAGTACTTC.

The rearrangement links TRBV7-3 to TRBJ2-1; 12 nucleotides align to TRBD2. The CDR3 covers 16 residues. V gave up 3 bases and J gave up 7 bases; unmatched junction bases: 7. The germline gives CDR1 SGHTA, CDR2 FQGTGA. The CDR3 reads CASSFPSGGAQNEQFF. The CDR3 coding sequence is TGTGCCAGCAGCTTCCCTAGCGGGGGGGCCCAGAATGAGCAGTTCTTC.

The V gene is TRBV15, the J gene TRBJ2-3, with TRBD2 identical over 10 bases. V shed 5 bases, J shed 4 bases, and the junction held 6 bases outside the gene matches. This CDR3 comprises 15 residues. Germline V gene lookup returns CDR1 LNHNV and CDR2 YYDKDF (reference sequence). The CDR3 DNA sequence: TGTGCCACCAGCGCTAGGAGCGGGGGGGCAGATACGCAGTATTTT. This codes for CATSARSGGADTQYF.

The chain uses TRBV15 and TRBJ2-6; possibly TRBD2 for D (5 bases). The germline gives CDR1 LNHNV, CDR2 YYDKDF (reference sequence). The CDR3 is 13 residues long. With 7 bases removed from V and 1 base from J, the gap between germline ends came to 5 bases. This CDR3 reads CATTGSGANVLTF. CDR3 in DNA: TGTGCCACCACGGGATCTGGGGCCAACGTCCTGACTTTC. Filled out from reference TRBV15 and TRBJ2-6, the complete variable domain reads DAMVIQNPRYQVTQFGKPVTLSCSQTLNHNVMYWYQQKSSQAPKLLFHYYDKDFNNEADTPDNFQSRRPNTSFCFLDIRSPGLGDTAMYLCATTGSGANVLTFGAGSRLTVL.

The chain links TRBV5-1 to TRBJ2-7, with D possibly matching TRBD2 (6 bases). Per germline, CDR1 SGHRS and CDR2 YFSETQ. CDR3 size: 14 residues. Trimming cost V 0 bases and J 2 bases, with 9 bases left between them. The CDR3 spells CASSLAGRPYEQYF. The CDR3 region has the DNA TGCGCCAGCAGCTTGGCAGGGAGGCCCTACGAGCAGTACTTC.

This clone has a handful of counts. The V gene is TRBV5-6, the J gene TRBJ1-2; 7 positions match TRBD1. V shed 1 base and J 3 bases; nucleotides not matched to a gene: 6. There are 15 residues in the CDR3. CDR1 and CDR2 from the germline V gene are SGHDT and YYEEEE. This chain's CDR3 is CASSLFPGGHYGYTF. In DNA, the CDR3 is TGTGCCAGCAGCTTGTTCCCAGGGGGGCACTATGGCTACACCTTC.

In its sample, this clone was seen a few times. V is TRBV6-1 and J is TRBJ1-2, with 8 bases fitting TRBD1. Germline CDR1 reads MNHNS; CDR2 reads SASEGT. The CDR3 spans 15 residues. The V and J ends lost 2 bases and 8 bases, in that order; junction bases with no gene match: 10. DNA of the CDR3: TGTGCCAGCAGTGAAACGGGACAGGAAGGACGGGGCTACACCTTC. Protein sequence: CASSETGQEGRGYTF.

This clone was counted between two and nine times. This rearrangement joins TRBV7-8 to TRBJ2-7; perhaps TRBD2 as D (5 bases). V was pared by 4 bases and J by 1 base, with 8 bases between. The CDR3 extends over 13 amino acids. Germline V gives CDR1 SGHVS, CDR2 FQNEAQ. CDR3: CASSSGDSYEQYF. In nucleotides, the CDR3 is TGTGCCAGCAGCTCCGGGGATTCCTACGAGCAGTACTTC. Full variable domain (missing parts from reference TRBV7-8 and TRBJ2-7): GAGVSQSPRYKVAKRGQDVALRCDPISGHVSLFWYQQALGQGPEFLTYFQNEAQLDKSGLPSDRFFAERPEGSVSTLKIQRTQQEDSAVYLCASSSGDSYEQYFGPGTRLTVT.